This TCR beta chain emerged from a study of human T cells and chemical hapten exposure. The study used a library that attached unique molecular identifiers to individual cDNA molecules. Each CDR3 protein is one row after TCRdb ran MiXCR on the RACE reads. The sample holds approximately 350,000 distinct CDR3 sequences, about 6% seen once. As to time point: patch test 2, 6 weeks after DPC sensitization. Indicated treatment: therapeutic diphenylcyclopropenone sensitization with weekly scalp DPC. Germline CDR1 SGHVS, CDR2 FQNEAQ. This CDR3 contains 14 residues. The V segment lost 6 bases and the J segment 4 bases; nucleotides outside the gene matches: 4. This clonotype was seen a few times.

This receptor was taken from a woman younger than 35 with alopecia areata. Some clones in this sample may be carry-over from other donors' samples. Sample: whole blood, taken in connection with sensitization to the hapten diphenylcyclopropenone (DPC). The gene calls are TRBV7-8 and TRBJ2-2; 8 positions agree with TRBD1. In DNA form, the CDR3 reads TGTGCCAGCAGGCGTACAGGGGGCACCGGGGAGCTGTTTTTT. It specifies CASRRTGGTGELFF.